This TCR beta chain was found in a study of cytomegalovirus exposure and HLA in healthy donors. These donors counted as nominally healthy when sampled, but unrecorded immune exposures were likely. The junction had 7 bases not matched to a gene; V was cut back by 2 bases and J by 4 bases. Germline loops: CDR1 MDHEN, CDR2 SYDVKM. The CDR3 covers 16 residues. In regard to this clone: What it recognizes is unknown.

Study results and limitations: Reports indicate that TCR beta sequences accurately predicted the HLA-A and HLA-B alleles of most subjects.

PCR amplification relied on 60 Vbeta primers (plus 13 Jbeta primers). Authors' data handling: Later work found tens of millions of unique TCR beta chains, with 9.5 million to 11 million shared. Generated by immunoSEQ multiplex PCR, the TCRdb table keeps only in-frame clones and is missing some. V, J and clone size reflect that table, while D and trimming were determined from the DNA. The sample lists 150,000 to 200,000 clones; around 72% were seen once. The chain has TRBV28 and TRBJ1-2, with 10 bases lining up with TRBD1. Specimen: PBMCs. This receptor was identified in a man between 40 and 49 years old in good health and CMV-seropositive. Here the CDR3 DNA reads TGTGCCAGCAGTTTAGGAGGACAGGGGGGAAGCTATGGCTACACCTTC. It encodes CASSLGGQGGSYGYTF.